This T cell receptor beta chain originates from a study of OX40 agonist ivuxolimab in advanced cancers. Sequencing was performed with immunoSEQ multiplex PCR; in TCRdb, only in-frame clones are kept and a portion is missing. The table records some 90,000 clones, around 87% of them present only once. This clone appeared once. The receptor's source is an adult with an advanced solid tumor such as melanoma, head and neck, liver or kidney cancer. The source material was CD4+ or CD8+ T cells sorted from blood, sampled in a trial of the OX40 agonist ivuxolimab.

The CDR3 is CASSLPPLWMSGEGYEQYF. The CDR3 nucleotides read TGTGCCAGCAGTTTACCCCCCCTCTGGATGAGCGGAGAAGGTTACGAGCAGTACTTC. The chain uses TRBV27 and TRBJ2-7; maybe TRBD2 (5 bases). V dropped 2 bases and J dropped 4 bases, with 27 bases sitting between them. The CDR3 loop spans 19 amino acids. Germline assignment: CDR1 MNHEY and CDR2 SMNVEV (reference sequence).